This T cell receptor beta chain originates from a study of blood T cell repertoires in COVID-19. Across the whole study: PBMCs, B-cell-depleted T cells, or T cells were the source of the cDNA or gDNA that made up the material.

The CDR3 consists of 21 residues. Trimming removed 1 base from V and 1 base from J; junction bases left unmatched: 12. Germline V CDR1 and CDR2: LGHNA, YNFKEQ. Sequenced by immunoSEQ multiplex PCR; TCRdb stores in-frame clones only, minus some. The data contain fewer than 350,000 clones, 85% of them singletons. Sequencing used PBMCs or T cells enriched from blood (not recorded which). The source of this sequence is a woman in her forties or fifties who had recovered from COVID-19. This rearrangement joins TRBV4-2 to TRBJ2-5; 16 positions match TRBD2. The CDR3 sequence: CASSQAKGAGTSGRGQETQYF. CDR3 nucleotide sequence: TGTGCCAGCAGCCAAGCAAAGGGAGCCGGGACTAGCGGGAGGGGCCAAGAGACCCAGTACTTC.